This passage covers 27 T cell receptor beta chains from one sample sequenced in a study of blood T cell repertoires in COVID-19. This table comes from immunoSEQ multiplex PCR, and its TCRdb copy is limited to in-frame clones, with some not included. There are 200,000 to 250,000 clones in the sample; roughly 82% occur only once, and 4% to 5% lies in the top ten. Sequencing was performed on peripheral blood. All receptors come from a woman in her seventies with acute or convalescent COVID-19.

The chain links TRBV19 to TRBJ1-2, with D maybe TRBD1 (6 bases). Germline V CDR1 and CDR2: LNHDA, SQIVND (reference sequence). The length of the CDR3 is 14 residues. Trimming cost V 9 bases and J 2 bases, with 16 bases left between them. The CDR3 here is CASNPRTANYGYTF. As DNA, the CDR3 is TGTGCCAGCAACCCTCGGACAGCGAACTATGGCTACACCTTC.

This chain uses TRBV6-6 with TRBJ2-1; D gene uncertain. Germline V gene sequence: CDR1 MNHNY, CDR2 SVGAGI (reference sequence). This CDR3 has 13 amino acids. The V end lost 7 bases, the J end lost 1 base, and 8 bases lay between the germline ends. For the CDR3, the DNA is TGTGCCAGCACTAGAGGTTCCTACAATGAGCAGTTCTTC. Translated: CASTRGSYNEQFF.

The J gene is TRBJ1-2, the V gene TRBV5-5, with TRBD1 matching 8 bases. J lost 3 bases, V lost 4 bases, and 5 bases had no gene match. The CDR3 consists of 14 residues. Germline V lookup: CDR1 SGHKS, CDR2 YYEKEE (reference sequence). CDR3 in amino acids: CASSRGQGDYGYTF. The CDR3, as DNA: TGTGCCAGCAGCCGTGGACAGGGCGACTATGGCTACACCTTC. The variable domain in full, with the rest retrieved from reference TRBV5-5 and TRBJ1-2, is DAGVTQSPTHLIKTRGQQVTLRCSPISGHKSVSWYQQVLGQGPQFIFQYYEKEERGRGNFPDRFSARQFPNYSSELNVNALLLGDSALYLCASSRGQGDYGYTFGSGTRLTVV.

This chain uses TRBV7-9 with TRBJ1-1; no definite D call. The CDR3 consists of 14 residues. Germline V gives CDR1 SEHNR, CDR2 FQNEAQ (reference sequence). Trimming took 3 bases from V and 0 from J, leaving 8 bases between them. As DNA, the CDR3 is TGTGCCAGCAGCTTCTTCCGAGTGAACACTGAAGCTTTCTTT. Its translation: CASSFFRVNTEAFF. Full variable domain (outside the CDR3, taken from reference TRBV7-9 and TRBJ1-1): DTGVSQNPRHKITKRGQNVTFRCDPISEHNRLYWYRQTLGQGPEFLTYFQNEAQLEKSRLLSDRFSAERPKGSFSTLEIQRTEQGDSAMYLCASSFFRVNTEAFFGQGTRLTVV.

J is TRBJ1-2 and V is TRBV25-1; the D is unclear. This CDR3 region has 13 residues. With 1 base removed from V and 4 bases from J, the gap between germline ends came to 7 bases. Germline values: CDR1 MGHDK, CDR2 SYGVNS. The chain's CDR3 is CASSESAFYGYTF. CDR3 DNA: TGTGCCAGCAGTGAATCCGCGTTCTATGGCTACACCTTC.

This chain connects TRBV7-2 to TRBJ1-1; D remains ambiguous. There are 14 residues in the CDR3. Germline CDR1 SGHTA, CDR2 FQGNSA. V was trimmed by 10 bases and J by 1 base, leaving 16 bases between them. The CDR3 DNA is TGTGCCACAAGAGCACAGCGGGGGAACACTGAAGCTTTCTTT. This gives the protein CATRAQRGNTEAFF.

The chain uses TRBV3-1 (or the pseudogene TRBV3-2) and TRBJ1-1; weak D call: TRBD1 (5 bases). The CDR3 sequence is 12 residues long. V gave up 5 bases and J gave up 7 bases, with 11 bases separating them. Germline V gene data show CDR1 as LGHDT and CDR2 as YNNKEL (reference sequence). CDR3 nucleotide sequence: TGTGCCAGCAGCGGAAGGGGATTTGAAGCTTTCTTT. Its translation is CASSGRGFEAFF.

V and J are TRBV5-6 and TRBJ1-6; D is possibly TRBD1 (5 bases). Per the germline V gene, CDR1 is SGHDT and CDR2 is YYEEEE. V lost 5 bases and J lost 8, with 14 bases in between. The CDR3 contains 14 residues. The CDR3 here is CASRISRGYSPLHF. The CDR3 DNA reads TGTGCCAGCAGAATATCGCGGGGCTATTCACCCCTCCACTTT.

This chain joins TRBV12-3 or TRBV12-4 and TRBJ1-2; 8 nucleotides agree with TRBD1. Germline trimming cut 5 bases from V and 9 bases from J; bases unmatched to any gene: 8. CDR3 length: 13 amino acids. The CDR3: CASSTGQGWSYTF. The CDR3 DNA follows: TGTGCCAGCAGTACAGGACAGGGTTGGAGCTACACCTTC.

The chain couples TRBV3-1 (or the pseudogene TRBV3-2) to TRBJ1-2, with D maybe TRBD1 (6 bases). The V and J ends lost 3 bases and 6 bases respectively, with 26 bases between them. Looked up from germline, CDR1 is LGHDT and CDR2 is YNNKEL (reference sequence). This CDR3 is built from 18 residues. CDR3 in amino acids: CASSHDERTVQLWDGYTF. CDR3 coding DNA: TGTGCCAGCAGCCACGACGAGAGGACAGTTCAACTCTGGGATGGCTACACCTTC.

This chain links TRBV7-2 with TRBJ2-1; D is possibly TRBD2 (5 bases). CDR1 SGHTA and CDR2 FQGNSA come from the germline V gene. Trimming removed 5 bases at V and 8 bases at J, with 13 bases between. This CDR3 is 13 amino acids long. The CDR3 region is CASSSGPLDEQFF. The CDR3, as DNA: TGTGCCAGCAGCAGCGGACCCCTCGATGAGCAGTTCTTC.

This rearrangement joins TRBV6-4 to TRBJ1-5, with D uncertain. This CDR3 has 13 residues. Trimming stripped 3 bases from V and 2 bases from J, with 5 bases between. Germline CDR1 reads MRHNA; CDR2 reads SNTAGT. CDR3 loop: CASSESGNQPQHF. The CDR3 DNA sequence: TGTGCCAGCAGTGAGAGCGGCAATCAGCCCCAGCATTTT.

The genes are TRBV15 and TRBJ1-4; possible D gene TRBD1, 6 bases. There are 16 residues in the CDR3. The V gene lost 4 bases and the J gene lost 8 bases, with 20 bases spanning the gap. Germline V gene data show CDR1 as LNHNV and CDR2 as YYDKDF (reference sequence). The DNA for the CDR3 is TGTGCCACCAGCAAATTACAGGGTCCCGGGGGGGAAAAACTGTTTTTT. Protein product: CATSKLQGPGGEKLFF.

CDR3 sequence: CASMGQVGGYTF. The DNA of the CDR3 is TGTGCCAGCATGGGACAGGTCGGTGGCTACACCTTC. V usage is TRBV6-5 and J usage is TRBJ1-2; 8 bases align to TRBD1. Losses at the gene ends were 7 bases for V and 7 bases for J; bases not matched to a gene: 5. The germline V gene encodes CDR1 MNHEY and CDR2 SVGAGI. The CDR3 is made up of 12 amino acids.

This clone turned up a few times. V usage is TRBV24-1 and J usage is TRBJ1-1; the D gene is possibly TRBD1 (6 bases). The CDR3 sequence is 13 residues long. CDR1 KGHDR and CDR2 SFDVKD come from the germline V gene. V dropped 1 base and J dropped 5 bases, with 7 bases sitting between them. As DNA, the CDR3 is TGTGCCACCAGTGATTTCCAGGGGACTGAAGCTTTCTTT. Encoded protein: CATSDFQGTEAFF.

This CDR3 reads CASSFPRLAGAQETQYF. The CDR3 DNA follows: TGTGCCAGCAGCTTCCCAAGACTAGCGGGGGCCCAAGAGACCCAGTACTTC. The chain carries TRBV27 and TRBJ2-5, with 12 bases identical to TRBD2. The CDR3 is 17 amino acids. Germline V gene sequence: CDR1 MNHEY, CDR2 SMNVEV (reference sequence). V lost 6 bases to trimming and J lost 1 base; unmatched junction nucleotides: 9.

The CDR3 DNA follows: TGTGCCAGCAGCCAAGCGGCACAGGGTGGCCACGAGCAGTACTTC. It yields the protein CASSQAAQGGHEQYF. The rearrangement joins TRBV3-1 (or the pseudogene TRBV3-2) to TRBJ2-7, with D perhaps TRBD1 (6 bases). This CDR3 is built from 15 residues. Per the germline V gene, CDR1 is LGHDT and CDR2 is YNNKEL (reference sequence). The V end lost 1 base, the J end lost 5 bases, and 15 bases lay between the germline ends.

The CDR3 reads CASSPPELGASGYTF. The CDR3, as DNA: TGTGCCAGCAGCCCGCCCGAGCTGGGGGCAAGTGGCTACACCTTC. J is TRBJ1-2 and V is TRBV3-1 (or the pseudogene TRBV3-2), with TRBD1 as a possible D gene (6 bases). CDR3 length equals 15 residues. V dropped 4 bases and J dropped 7 bases, with 19 bases sitting between them. The germline gives CDR1 LGHDT, CDR2 YNNKEL (reference sequence).

The CDR3 DNA sequence: TGTGCCAGCAGCAATACGACACTGATGAACACTGAAGCTTTCTTT. Translated, it gives CASSNTTLMNTEAFF. The rearrangement links TRBV21-1 to TRBJ1-1; TRBD1 was called by the table and not checked on the DNA. TRBV21-1 constitutes a pseudogene. The CDR3 runs 15 residues.

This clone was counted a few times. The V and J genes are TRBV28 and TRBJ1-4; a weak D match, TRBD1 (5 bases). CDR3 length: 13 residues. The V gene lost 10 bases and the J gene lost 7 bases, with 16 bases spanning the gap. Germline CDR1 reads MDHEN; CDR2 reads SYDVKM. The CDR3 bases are TGTGCCACCATGGGGGGAACGGTTGAAAAACTGTTTTTT. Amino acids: CATMGGTVEKLFF.

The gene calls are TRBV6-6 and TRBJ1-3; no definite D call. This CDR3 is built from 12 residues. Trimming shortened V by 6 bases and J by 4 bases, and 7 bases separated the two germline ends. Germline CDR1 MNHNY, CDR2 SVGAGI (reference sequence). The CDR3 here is CASSRTGNTIYF. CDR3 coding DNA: TGTGCCAGCAGCCGTACAGGAAACACCATATATTTT.

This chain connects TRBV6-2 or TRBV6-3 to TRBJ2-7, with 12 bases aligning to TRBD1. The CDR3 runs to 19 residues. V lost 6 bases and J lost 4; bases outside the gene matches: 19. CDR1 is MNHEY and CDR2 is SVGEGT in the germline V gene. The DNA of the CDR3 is TGTGCCAGCAGCCCTTTATCCGGGACAGGGGGCGGCATCGGGTACGAGCAGTACTTC. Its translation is CASSPLSGTGGGIGYEQYF.

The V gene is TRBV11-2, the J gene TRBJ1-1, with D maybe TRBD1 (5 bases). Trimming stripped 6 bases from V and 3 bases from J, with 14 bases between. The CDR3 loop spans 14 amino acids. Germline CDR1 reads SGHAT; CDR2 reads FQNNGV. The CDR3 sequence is CASRSAFRDTEAFF. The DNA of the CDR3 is TGTGCCAGCAGATCGGCCTTCAGGGACACTGAAGCTTTCTTT.

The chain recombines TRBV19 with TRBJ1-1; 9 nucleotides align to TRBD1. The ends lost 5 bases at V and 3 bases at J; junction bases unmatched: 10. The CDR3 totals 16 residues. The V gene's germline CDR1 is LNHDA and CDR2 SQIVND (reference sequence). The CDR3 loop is CASSPLQGAMDTEAFF. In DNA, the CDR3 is TGTGCCAGTAGTCCTTTACAGGGGGCAATGGACACTGAAGCTTTCTTT. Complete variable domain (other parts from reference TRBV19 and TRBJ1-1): DGGITQSPKYLFRKEGQNVTLSCEQNLNHDAMYWYRQDPGQGLRLIYYSQIVNDFQKGDIAEGYSVSREKKESFPLTVTSAQKNPTAFYLCASSPLQGAMDTEAFFGQGTRLTVV.

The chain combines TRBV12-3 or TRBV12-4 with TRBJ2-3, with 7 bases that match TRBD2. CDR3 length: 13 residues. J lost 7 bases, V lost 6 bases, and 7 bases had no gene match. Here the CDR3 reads CASSPGTTNTQYF. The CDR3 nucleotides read TGTGCCAGCAGCCCCGGGACTACCAATACGCAGTATTTT.

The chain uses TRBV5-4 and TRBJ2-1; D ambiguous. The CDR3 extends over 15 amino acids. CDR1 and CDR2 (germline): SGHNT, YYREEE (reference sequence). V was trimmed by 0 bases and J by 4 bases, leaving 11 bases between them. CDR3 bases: TGTGCCAGCAGCTTGGAAGGTGGGCCTTACAATGAGCAGTTCTTC. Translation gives CASSLEGGPYNEQFF.

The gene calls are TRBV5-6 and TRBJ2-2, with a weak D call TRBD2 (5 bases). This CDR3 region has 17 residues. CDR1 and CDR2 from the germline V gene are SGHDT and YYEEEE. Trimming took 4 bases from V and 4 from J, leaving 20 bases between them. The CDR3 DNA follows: TGTGCCAGCAGCCCTGGAGTTTCGGCGGGCTCCACCGGGGAGCTGTTTTTT. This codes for CASSPGVSAGSTGELFF.